The text below deals with one T cell receptor beta chain. Its target is not known. Read coverage stops 3 residues before the CDR3 terminus; the germline J gene supplies the remainder. The assay was immunoSEQ multiplex PCR, and TCRdb's table has in-frame clones only and misses some. In all, the sample yields around 28,000 clones. Per the germline V gene, CDR1 is ENHRY and CDR2 is SYGVKD. The CDR3 is 17 amino acids. The data were obtained in a study of T cells in women clearing cervical HPV infection. Turning to the study itself: Controls were women whose single incident HPV16 infection cleared within 12 months without precancer or cancer.

Each participant carried one incident cervical HPV16 infection only. Broader study findings: Unknown T-cell numbers per sample may underlie the richness differences.

This sequence joins TRBV10-3 and TRBJ2-3, with D tentatively TRBD1 (5 bases). The origin of this receptor is a woman between 18 and 69 years old with a cervical HPV16 infection that either progressed to CIN3+ or cleared (not recorded which). Material for sequencing was blood buffy coat. The CDR3 DNA, read in part, is TGTGCCATCAGTGAGTCTTCGACAGCCCTTGGCAATCAGCCG. This gives the protein CAISESSTALGNQP. The complete CDR3 reads CAISESSTALGNQPQYF.